Following are 21 T cell receptor beta chains from one sample sequenced in a study of shared clonotypes between healthy human individuals. TCRdb keeps only in-frame clones here, not all; method: immunoSEQ multiplex PCR. Of about 2.4 million clones detected, 80% to 95% appear once; the ten largest clones hold approximately 0.37%. The sample consisted of naive CD4+ T cells from PBMCs. Specified subset: CD45RA+ positively selected. These TCRs come from a man between 18 and 29 years old in good health. Some clones in this sample may be carry-over from other donors' samples.

The chain joins TRBV7-9 to TRBJ2-3; the match to TRBD1 covers 7 bases. The CDR3 consists of 17 residues. The trim removed 6 bases at V and 2 bases at J, leaving 14 bases unmatched. The germline V gene has CDR1 SEHNR and CDR2 FQNEAQ (reference sequence). CDR3 protein: CASSIGQLGQNTDTQYF. CDR3 DNA: TGTGCCAGCAGTATAGGCCAGCTGGGACAGAACACAGATACGCAGTATTTT.

J is TRBJ2-7 and V is TRBV19, with 7 bases that match TRBD1. Trimming took 3 bases from V and 5 from J; bases not matched to a gene: 13. CDR1 LNHDA and CDR2 SQIVND come from the germline V gene (reference sequence). This CDR3 comprises 16 residues. In nucleotides, the CDR3 is TGTGCCAGTAGTATCCGGTATCTGACAGGGCCCCACGAGCAGTACTTC. Amino acids: CASSIRYLTGPHEQYF.

The gene calls are TRBV5-1 and TRBJ2-2; tentatively, D is TRBD2 (6 bases). CDR3 length equals 14 residues. The V gene's germline CDR1 is SGHRS and CDR2 YFSETQ. Trimming shortened V by 9 bases and J by 6 bases, and 18 bases separated the two germline ends. The CDR3 region is CATQLGGEAGELFF. The CDR3 DNA reads TGCGCCACCCAGCTTGGCGGGGAGGCCGGGGAGCTGTTTTTT.

The chain's CDR3 is CASSLESPGSGRMGGETQYF. CDR3 nucleotides: TGTGCCAGCAGCTTAGAGTCCCCTGGTAGCGGGAGAATGGGTGGAGAGACCCAGTACTTC. V is TRBV7-6 and J is TRBJ2-5; TRBD2 matches at 9 bases. The junction had 19 bases not matched to a gene; V was cut back by 1 base and J by 4 bases. This CDR3 has 20 amino acids. Germline lookup yields CDR1 SGHVS and CDR2 FNYEAQ.

Comments on this clone: Distinct nucleotide sequences in the sample also encode this CDR3. The chain joins TRBV28 to TRBJ2-1; TRBD2 matches 12 bases. The CDR3 runs to 16 residues. Germline V gene sequence: CDR1 MDHEN, CDR2 SYDVKM. J was trimmed by 3 bases and V by 4 bases; bases with no gene match: 4. The CDR3 sequence is CASSSLAGGRYNEQFF. CDR3 coding DNA: TGTGCCAGCAGTTCGCTAGCGGGAGGGCGCTACAATGAGCAGTTCTTC. The full variable domain, its missing parts supplied by reference TRBV28 and TRBJ2-1, is DVKVTQSSRYLVKRTGEKVFLECVQDMDHENMFWYRQDPGLGLRLIYFSYDVKMKEKGDIPEGYSVSREKKERFSLILESASTNQTSMYLCASSSLAGGRYNEQFFGPGTRLTVL.

The CDR3 spells CAIRGGEGAQPGYGYTF. The CDR3 DNA follows: TGTGCCATCAGAGGGGGAGAGGGGGCACAGCCGGGCTATGGCTACACCTTC. The chain uses TRBV10-3 and TRBJ1-2, with 7 bases lining up with TRBD1. This CDR3 comprises 17 residues. V was pared by 6 bases and J by 4 bases, with 17 bases of the junction left unmatched. CDR1 and CDR2 (germline): ENHRY, SYGVKD.

In the case of this clone: The same CDR3 can be traced to other DNA sequences in this sample. This chain connects TRBV5-1 to TRBJ2-1, with D hard to call. V lost 4 bases to trimming and J lost 6 bases, with 8 bases between them. Germline V gives CDR1 SGHRS, CDR2 YFSETQ. The CDR3 extends over 12 amino acids. The CDR3, as DNA: TGCGCCAGCAGCCCCCCGGGCAATGAGCAGTTCTTC. Residues: CASSPPGNEQFF.

This clone has only one observation. This rearrangement joins TRBV5-1 to TRBJ1-3; D uncertain. Germline CDR1 SGHRS, CDR2 YFSETQ. This CDR3 has 14 amino acids. Trimming left V 5 bases short and J 0 bases short, with 9 bases between. The CDR3 is CASRSVPSGNTIYF. Here the CDR3 DNA reads TGCGCCAGCAGGTCGGTACCCTCTGGAAACACCATATATTTT.

In regard to this clone: Other DNA sequences from this sample encode an identical CDR3 as well. The V gene is TRBV28, the J gene TRBJ1-1, with a weak D call TRBD1 (5 bases). CDR3 length: 13 amino acids. Trimming cost V 2 bases and J 3 bases, with 7 bases left between them. The germline gives CDR1 MDHEN, CDR2 SYDVKM. CDR3 sequence: CASSLDSYTEAFF. The CDR3 region has the DNA TGTGCCAGCAGTTTAGACAGCTACACTGAAGCTTTCTTT.

The chain has TRBV7-2 and TRBJ1-3; D is unclear. The CDR3 has 14 residues. V shed 5 bases and J shed 4 bases, with 12 bases lying between them. Germline loops: CDR1 SGHTA, CDR2 FQGNSA. The CDR3 protein is CASSPEASGNTIYF. The CDR3 coding sequence is TGTGCCAGCAGCCCAGAGGCGTCCGGAAACACCATATATTTT.

Regarding this clone: The identical CDR3 is also encoded by other nucleotide sequences in the sample. The genes are TRBV13 and TRBJ2-2; either TRBD1 or TRBD2 may fit D (5 bases each). CDR1 PRHDT and CDR2 FYEKMQ come from the germline V gene (reference sequence). Trimming left V 3 bases short and J 1 base short, with 6 bases between. The CDR3 is 14 residues long. CDR3 region: CASSLGRNTGELFF. CDR3 DNA: TGTGCCAGCAGCTTGGGACGGAACACCGGGGAGCTGTTTTTT.

The rearrangement uses TRBV7-3 and TRBJ2-1, with 7 bases aligning to TRBD2. The J segment lost 1 base and the V segment lost 6 bases, leaving 6 bases of the junction unmatched. The CDR3 is 15 residues long. The germline V gene encodes CDR1 SGHTA and CDR2 FQGTGA. Here the CDR3 DNA reads TGTGCCAGCAGTTACCGGGGGGTGTCCTACAATGAGCAGTTCTTC. Its protein is CASSYRGVSYNEQFF.

In its sample, this clone was seen a few times. The chain has TRBV4-2 and TRBJ1-5, with unresolved D. The CDR3 runs to 15 residues. With 5 bases removed from V and 2 bases from J, the gap between germline ends came to 13 bases. CDR1 LGHNA and CDR2 YNFKEQ come from the germline V gene. The CDR3 coding sequence is TGTGCCAGCAGCACAACCGTCCTAGGCAATCAGCCCCAGCATTTT. It specifies CASSTTVLGNQPQHF.

The CDR3 region has the DNA TGTGCCAGCAGTCAATCGGGACTAGAGTACTTC. The encoded protein is CASSQSGLEYF. This chain links TRBV6-6 with TRBJ2-5, with 8 bases aligning to TRBD2. After removal of 5 bases from V and 12 bases from J, the junction contained 5 bases not matched to a gene. This CDR3 has 11 amino acids. From germline, CDR1 is MNHNY and CDR2 SVGAGI (reference sequence).

V and J are TRBV19 and TRBJ2-2; D possibly matches TRBD1 or TRBD2 (5 bases each). CDR3 length: 17 amino acids. Trimming removed 2 bases from V and 3 bases from J, with 16 bases in between. Germline CDR1 LNHDA, CDR2 SQIVND (reference sequence). The CDR3, as DNA: TGTGCCAGTAGTATACTGAGGGGATCTAGGGACACCGGGGAGCTGTTTTTT. Translated, it gives CASSILRGSRDTGELFF. Full variable domain (remainder filled in from reference TRBV19 and TRBJ2-2): DGGITQSPKYLFRKEGQNVTLSCEQNLNHDAMYWYRQDPGQGLRLIYYSQIVNDFQKGDIAEGYSVSREKKESFPLTVTSAQKNPTAFYLCASSILRGSRDTGELFFGEGSRLTVL.

As regards this clone: This sample includes further DNA sequences coding for the same CDR3. The gene calls are TRBV5-1 and TRBJ1-1; D not certain. Germline CDR1 is SGHRS and CDR2 is YFSETQ. Trimming shortened V by 5 bases and J by 2 bases, and 10 bases separated the two germline ends. The CDR3 consists of 13 residues. The CDR3 coding sequence is TGCGCCAGCAGTGTAGGATTAAACACTGAAGCTTTCTTT. Its protein is CASSVGLNTEAFF.

V and J are TRBV23-1 and TRBJ1-4; no definite D call. TRBV23-1 is sorted into the ORF group, with uncertain function. Trimming cost V 4 bases and J 2 bases, with 11 bases left between them. This CDR3 contains 15 residues. CDR3 coding DNA: TGCGCCAGCAGTCTCAAAAGAGGTACTAATGAAAAACTGTTTTTT. This sequence encodes CASSLKRGTNEKLFF.

The genes are TRBV27 and TRBJ2-2; D gene uncertain. Germline CDR1 reads MNHEY; CDR2 reads SMNVEV (reference sequence). The CDR3 runs to 15 residues. Trimming took off 4 bases at V and 7 bases at J, with 16 bases between the two ends. The CDR3 reads CASSSYLNSGGELFF. CDR3 in DNA: TGTGCCAGCAGTTCCTACCTTAATAGTGGCGGGGAGCTGTTTTTT.

The chain employs TRBV7-3 and TRBJ2-3; D gene ambiguous. The germline V and J ends were trimmed by 5 bases and 6 bases, with 12 bases remaining between them. Germline-derived CDR1 and CDR2 are SGHTA and FQGTGA. The CDR3 spans 13 residues. The CDR3 loop reads CASSPGVGDTQYF. CDR3 nucleotides: TGTGCCAGCAGCCCCGGAGTCGGGGATACGCAGTATTTT.

The rearrangement links TRBV2 to TRBJ1-5; 8 positions agree with TRBD1. This CDR3 is built from 14 residues. V trimming: 4 bases; J trimming: 3 bases; junction bases outside the gene matches: 2. The germline gives CDR1 SNHLY, CDR2 FYNNEI. The CDR3 DNA is TGTGCCAGCAGTGGACAGGGGCACAATCAGCCCCAGCATTTT. This encodes CASSGQGHNQPQHF.

DNA for the CDR3: TGTGCCAGTTCAGACCGTAGCGGGAGACAATACAATGAGCAGTTCTTC. This codes for CASSDRSGRQYNEQFF. This chain uses TRBV19 with TRBJ2-1; 9 positions match TRBD2. CDR1 and CDR2 (germline): LNHDA, SQIVND (reference sequence). The CDR3 is made up of 16 amino acids. V shed 8 bases and J 4 bases; nucleotides not matched to a gene: 12.